The entry below gives a single T cell receptor beta chain sequence along with its context. The sample originates from a study of blood T cell repertoires in COVID-19. In the study overall: Acute and convalescent COVID-19 samples came from the United States, Italy and Spain. Nucleic acid was either cDNA or gDNA, and it came from T cells, B-cell-depleted T cells, or PBMCs.

Study processing details: Amplification of reference gene primers provided the estimated nucleated cell counts. Generated by immunoSEQ multiplex PCR, the TCRdb table keeps only in-frame clones and is missing some. The D gene and trimming were derived from the DNA, and the V and J assignments and clone size from that table. The sample lists more than 100,000 clones; around 81% were seen once. J gave up 7 bases and V 5 bases, and 7 bases lay outside the gene matches. This CDR3 contains 14 residues. The germline CDR1 and CDR2 sequences are MNHNY and SVGAGI (reference sequence). This TCR derives from a woman aged 55-69 years with active or convalescent COVID-19. The chain joins TRBV6-6 to TRBJ1-4, with TRBD1 identical over 7 bases. The sample taken for sequencing was peripheral blood. CDR3 DNA sequence: TGTGCCAGCAGTGCCCAGGGGGGCGGTGAAAAACTGTTTTTT. It codes for CASSAQGGGEKLFF.